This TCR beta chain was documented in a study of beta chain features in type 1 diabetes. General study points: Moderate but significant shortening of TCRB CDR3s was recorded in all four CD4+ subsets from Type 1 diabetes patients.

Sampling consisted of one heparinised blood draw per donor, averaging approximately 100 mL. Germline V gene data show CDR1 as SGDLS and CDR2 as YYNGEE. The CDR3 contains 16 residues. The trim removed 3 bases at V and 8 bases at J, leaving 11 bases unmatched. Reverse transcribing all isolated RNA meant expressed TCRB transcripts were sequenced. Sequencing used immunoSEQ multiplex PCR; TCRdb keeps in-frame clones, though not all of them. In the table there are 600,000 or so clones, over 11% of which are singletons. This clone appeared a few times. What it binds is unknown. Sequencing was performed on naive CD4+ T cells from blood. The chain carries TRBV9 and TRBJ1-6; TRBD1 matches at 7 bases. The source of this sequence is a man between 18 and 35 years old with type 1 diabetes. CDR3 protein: CASSGPGTRGDSPLHF. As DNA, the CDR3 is TGTGCCAGCAGCGGCCCCGGGACCAGGGGGGATTCACCCCTCCACTTT.